Shown below are 22 T cell receptor beta chains from a single sample sequenced in a study of shared clonotypes between healthy human individuals. Method: immunoSEQ multiplex PCR; TCRdb's copy keeps in-frame clones and lacks some. This table holds nearly 750,000 clones, 55% to 75% found once. Sequences were obtained from memory CD4+ T cells sorted from blood. Documented subset: CD45RA-negative fraction. All receptors derive from a woman in her 30s in good health.

In its sample, this clone was seen once. The chain recombines TRBV6-1 with TRBJ2-5; D perhaps matches TRBD2 (5 bases). V lost 2 bases, J lost 9 bases, and 13 bases lay in between. The CDR3 runs to 13 residues. Germline CDR1 is MNHNS and CDR2 is SASEGT. For the CDR3, the DNA is TGTGCCAGCAGTGAAAGTGGGAGCATTGCCCAGTACTTC. This encodes CASSESGSIAQYF.

CDR3 nucleotide sequence: TGTGCCAGCGCACAACTCACCGGGGGCCTCAATGAGCAGTTCTTC. The encoded protein is CASAQLTGGLNEQFF. The chain combines TRBV28 with TRBJ2-1; D is tentatively TRBD1 or TRBD2 (6 bases each). The CDR3 is made up of 15 amino acids. Looked up from germline, CDR1 is MDHEN and CDR2 is SYDVKM. Trimming pared 8 bases from V and 6 bases from J, leaving 20 bases between.

This chain links TRBV19 with TRBJ2-7; 8 nucleotides line up with TRBD2. The V gene end was trimmed by 3 bases and the J gene end by 2 bases; junction bases not matched to a gene: 6. This CDR3 has 15 residues. Germline V gives CDR1 LNHDA, CDR2 SQIVND (reference sequence). The CDR3 bases are TGTGCCAGTAGTATCGCCGGGACTAGTCCCTACGAGCAGTACTTC. Its protein is CASSIAGTSPYEQYF.

V gene TRBV11-2 combines with J gene TRBJ1-2; D gene ambiguous. Germline loops: CDR1 SGHAT, CDR2 FQNNGV. The length of the CDR3 is 17 residues. The germline V and J ends were trimmed by 1 base and 4 bases, with 19 bases remaining between them. CDR3 DNA sequence: TGTGCCAGCAGCTTAGTATCCCGGGAAGAGATCCCCTATGGCTACACCTTC. Translated, it gives CASSLVSREEIPYGYTF.

The chain carries TRBV15 and TRBJ2-3; 13 bases agree with TRBD2. With V trimmed by 1 base and J by 4 bases, 2 bases remained unmatched. CDR1 and CDR2 (germline): LNHNV, YYDKDF (reference sequence). This CDR3 region has 16 residues. DNA for the CDR3: TGTGCCACCAGCAGAGGGACTAGCGGGAGTTCAGATACGCAGTATTTT. As protein: CATSRGTSGSSDTQYF.

The CDR3 loop reads CASSQGASGSYEQYF. The CDR3 DNA reads TGTGCCAGCAGCCAAGGGGCTAGCGGGAGCTACGAGCAGTACTTC. The chain carries TRBV7-9 and TRBJ2-7; 10 bases are shared with TRBD2. The CDR3 extends over 15 amino acids. J lost 3 bases, V lost 5 bases, and 7 bases had no gene match. CDR1 SEHNR and CDR2 FQNEAQ come from the germline V gene (reference sequence).

The chain carries TRBV28 and TRBJ2-5; D is perhaps TRBD2 (6 bases). This CDR3 has 14 residues. The V gene lost 4 bases and the J gene lost 1 base, with 10 bases spanning the gap. The V gene's germline CDR1 is MDHEN and CDR2 SYDVKM. CDR3 sequence reads: CASSSGTGQETQYF. As DNA, the CDR3 is TGTGCCAGCAGTTCGGGGACTGGCCAAGAGACCCAGTACTTC.

In this sample, this clone turned up a few times. The rearrangement uses TRBV16 and TRBJ1-2, with D tentatively TRBD1 (6 bases). V dropped 2 bases and J dropped 2 bases, with 15 bases sitting between them. The CDR3 is made up of 16 amino acids. The germline V gene encodes CDR1 KGHSY and CDR2 FQNENV. Here the CDR3 reads CASSQNRVPTNYGYTF. CDR3 DNA sequence: TGTGCCAGCAGCCAAAACAGGGTACCCACAAACTATGGCTACACCTTC.

V and J are TRBV19 and TRBJ1-1, with D possibly TRBD1 on 5 matching bases. Looked up from germline, CDR1 is LNHDA and CDR2 is SQIVND (reference sequence). The length of the CDR3 is 12 residues. V was pared by 10 bases and J by 2 bases, with 11 bases between. In DNA form, the CDR3 reads TGTGCCAAACCGGGGGGAAACACTGAAGCTTTCTTT. Its translation is CAKPGGNTEAFF. Supplemented by reference TRBV19 and TRBJ1-1, the full variable domain reads DGGITQSPKYLFRKEGQNVTLSCEQNLNHDAMYWYRQDPGQGLRLIYYSQIVNDFQKGDIAEGYSVSREKKESFPLTVTSAQKNPTAFYLCAKPGGNTEAFFGQGTRLTVV.

The chain uses TRBV6-5 and TRBJ1-1; 7 bases align to TRBD1. CDR1 MNHEY and CDR2 SVGAGI come from the germline V gene. J was trimmed by 13 bases and V by 6 bases; bases with no gene match: 14. This CDR3 spans 13 amino acids. As DNA, the CDR3 is TGTGCCAGCAGACAGAACAGGGGATTCGGCGATTTCTTT. The encoded protein is CASRQNRGFGDFF.

This clone has a single count. The CDR3 reads CASSLGVLAGSYEQYF. The CDR3 DNA reads TGTGCCAGCAGCTTGGGTGTGTTGGCAGGATCCTACGAGCAGTACTTC. The chain has TRBV5-4 and TRBJ2-7; D gene ambiguous. This CDR3 is built from 16 residues. Trimming removed 0 bases from V and 1 base from J, with 14 bases in between. CDR1 is SGHNT, CDR2 YYREEE, per germline (reference sequence).

The chain joins TRBV19 to TRBJ2-2; a weak D match, TRBD2 (6 bases). This CDR3 is built from 15 residues. Trimming stripped 4 bases from V and 2 bases from J, with 11 bases between. Germline V CDR1 and CDR2: LNHDA, SQIVND (reference sequence). The CDR3 nucleotides are TGTGCCAGTAGTAGGGGACTGATTAACACCGGGGAGCTGTTTTTT. It encodes CASSRGLINTGELFF.

Comment on this clone: The sample holds other DNA sequences that translate to the same CDR3. V and J are TRBV5-1 and TRBJ2-5; 10 nucleotides match TRBD2. The trim removed 0 bases at V and 4 bases at J, leaving 3 bases unmatched. Germline lookup yields CDR1 SGHRS and CDR2 YFSETQ. The CDR3 consists of 15 residues. The CDR3 here is CASSLGLAGGETQYF. In DNA form, the CDR3 reads TGCGCCAGCAGCTTGGGACTAGCGGGTGGAGAGACCCAGTACTTC.

The chain uses TRBV7-2 and TRBJ2-7, with a possible D match to TRBD2 (6 bases). The V gene lost 4 bases and the J gene lost 4 bases, with 14 bases spanning the gap. Germline V gene lookup returns CDR1 SGHTA and CDR2 FQGNSA. The CDR3 is made up of 14 amino acids. The DNA for the CDR3 is TGTGCCAGCAGCTCATCCGGGAGCCGATACGAGCAGTACTTC. This sequence encodes CASSSSGSRYEQYF.

In its sample, this clone was seen a few times. V is TRBV9 and J is TRBJ1-1; no clear D. Germline CDR1 SGDLS, CDR2 YYNGEE. The CDR3 totals 15 residues. V dropped 1 base and J dropped 2 bases, with 12 bases sitting between them. CDR3 residues: CASSVRSQVNTEAFF. The CDR3 nucleotides are TGTGCCAGCAGCGTACGGTCCCAAGTTAACACTGAAGCTTTCTTT.

This clone was observed a single time. This sample includes further DNA sequences coding for the same CDR3. The gene calls are TRBV9 and TRBJ1-1; 7 bases match TRBD1. The V and J ends lost 1 base and 1 base, in that order; junction bases with no gene match: 1. The CDR3 extends over 14 amino acids. Looked up from germline, CDR1 is SGDLS and CDR2 is YYNGEE. The CDR3 DNA reads as TGTGCCAGCAGCGTAACAGGGGCGAACACTGAAGCTTTCTTT. Protein product: CASSVTGANTEAFF.

V gene TRBV6-6 combines with J gene TRBJ1-3, with 8 bases lining up with TRBD1. The CDR3 is made up of 15 amino acids. In germline, CDR1 is MNHNY, CDR2 SVGAGI (reference sequence). V lost 2 bases, J lost 4 bases, and 4 bases stayed unmatched. The CDR3, as DNA: TGTGCCAGCAGTTACGAGACAGGGGACGGAAACACCATATATTTT. It encodes CASSYETGDGNTIYF.

This clone has at least ten counts. The chain combines TRBV27 with TRBJ2-7; TRBD2 agrees at 10 bases. CDR3 length: 16 amino acids. J gave up 6 bases and V 3 bases, and 11 bases lay outside the gene matches. Germline CDR1 reads MNHEY; CDR2 reads SMNVEV (reference sequence). DNA of the CDR3: TGTGCCAGCAGTTTTGGGCTAGCGGGGGCCTCTTTCGAGCAGTACTTC. Translating gives CASSFGLAGASFEQYF.

V is TRBV5-6 and J is TRBJ1-2; D unclear. Germline loops: CDR1 SGHDT, CDR2 YYEEEE. The CDR3 loop spans 14 amino acids. Trimming took off 0 bases at V and 3 bases at J, with 9 bases between the two ends. The CDR3 DNA is TGTGCCAGCAGCTTGGGGACCGCTGACTATGGCTACACCTTC. It yields the protein CASSLGTADYGYTF.

This clone has just one count. V gene TRBV7-9 combines with J gene TRBJ1-2; D uncertain. Germline values: CDR1 SEHNR, CDR2 FQNEAQ (reference sequence). CDR3 length equals 14 residues. V was shortened by 1 base and J by 0 bases, with 6 bases between the two germline ends. The CDR3 loop is CASSLGQPNYGYTF. CDR3 DNA sequence: TGTGCCAGCAGCTTAGGGCAGCCTAACTATGGCTACACCTTC.

This rearrangement joins TRBV6-1 to TRBJ1-5, with D tentatively TRBD1 (6 bases). With 4 bases removed from V and 7 bases from J, the gap between germline ends came to 17 bases. The CDR3 extends over 15 amino acids. Germline lookup yields CDR1 MNHNS and CDR2 SASEGT. In DNA form, the CDR3 reads TGTGCCAGCAGTGGGGGGGCCTCCAAGGGGCAGCCCCAGCATTTT. It yields the protein CASSGGASKGQPQHF.

This clone has a handful of counts. A much more abundant neighbour one base away suggests this may be a read error. The V and J genes are TRBV5-1 and TRBJ1-3; 7 nucleotides agree with TRBD1. The CDR3 runs 13 residues. CDR1 SGHRS and CDR2 YFSETQ come from the germline V gene. Trimming removed 3 bases from V and 4 bases from J; junction bases left unmatched: 1. The CDR3 DNA reads as TGCGCCAGCAGCTCGGGACAGGGAAACACCATATATTTT. Its translation: CASSSGQGNTIYF.